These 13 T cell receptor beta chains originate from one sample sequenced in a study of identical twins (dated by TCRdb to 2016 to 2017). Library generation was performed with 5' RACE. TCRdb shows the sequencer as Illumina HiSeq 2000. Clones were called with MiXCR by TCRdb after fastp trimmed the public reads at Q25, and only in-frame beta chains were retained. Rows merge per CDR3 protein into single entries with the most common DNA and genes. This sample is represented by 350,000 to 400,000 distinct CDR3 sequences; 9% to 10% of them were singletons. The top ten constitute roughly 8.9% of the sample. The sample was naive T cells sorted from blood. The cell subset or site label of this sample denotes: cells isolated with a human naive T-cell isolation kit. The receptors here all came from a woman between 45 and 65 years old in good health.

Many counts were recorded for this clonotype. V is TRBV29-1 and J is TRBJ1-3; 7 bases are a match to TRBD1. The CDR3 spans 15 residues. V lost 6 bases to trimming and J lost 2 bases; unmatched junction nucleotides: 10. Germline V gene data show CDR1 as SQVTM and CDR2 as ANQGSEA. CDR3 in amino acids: CSVVGDRETGNTIYF. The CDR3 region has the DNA TGCAGCGTCGTCGGAGACAGGGAAACTGGAAACACCATATATTTT.

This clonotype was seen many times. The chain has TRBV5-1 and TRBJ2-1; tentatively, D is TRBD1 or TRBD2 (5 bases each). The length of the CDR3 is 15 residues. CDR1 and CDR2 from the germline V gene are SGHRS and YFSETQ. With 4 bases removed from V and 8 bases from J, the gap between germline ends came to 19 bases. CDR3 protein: CASSVSGTEFDEQFF. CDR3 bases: TGCGCCAGCAGCGTGTCCGGGACCGAGTTCGATGAGCAGTTCTTC.

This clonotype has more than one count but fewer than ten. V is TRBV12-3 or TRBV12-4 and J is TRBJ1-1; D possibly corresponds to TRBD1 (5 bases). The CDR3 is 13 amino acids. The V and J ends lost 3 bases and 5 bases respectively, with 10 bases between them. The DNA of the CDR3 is TGTGCCAGCAGTTTGGTGGGGGAAACTGAAGCTTTCTTT. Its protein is CASSLVGETEAFF.

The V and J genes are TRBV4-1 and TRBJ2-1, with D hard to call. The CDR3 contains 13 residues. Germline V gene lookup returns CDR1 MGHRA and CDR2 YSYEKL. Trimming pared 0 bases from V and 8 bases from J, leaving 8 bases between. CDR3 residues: CASSQDLSYEQFF. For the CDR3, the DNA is TGCGCCAGCAGCCAAGATCTTTCCTATGAGCAGTTCTTC.

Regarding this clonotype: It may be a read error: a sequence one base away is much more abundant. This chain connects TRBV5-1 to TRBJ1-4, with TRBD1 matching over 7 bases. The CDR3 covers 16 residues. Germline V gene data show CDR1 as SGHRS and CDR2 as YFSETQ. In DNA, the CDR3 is TGCGCCTGCAGCTCCCAGGGGGGGGCAACTAATGAAAAACTGTTTTTT. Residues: CACSSQGGATNEKLFF.

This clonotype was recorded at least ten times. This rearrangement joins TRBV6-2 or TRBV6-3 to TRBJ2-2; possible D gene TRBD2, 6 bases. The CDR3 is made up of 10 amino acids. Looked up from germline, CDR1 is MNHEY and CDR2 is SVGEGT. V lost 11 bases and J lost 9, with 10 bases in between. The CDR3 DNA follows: TGTGCCGCTGCGGGGTGGGAGCTGTTTTTT. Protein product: CAAAGWELFF.

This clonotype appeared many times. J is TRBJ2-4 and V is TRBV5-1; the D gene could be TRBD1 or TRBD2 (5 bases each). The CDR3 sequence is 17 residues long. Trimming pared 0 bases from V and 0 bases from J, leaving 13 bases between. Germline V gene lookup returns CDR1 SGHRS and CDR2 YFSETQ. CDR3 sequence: CASSLEGPIVAKNIQYF. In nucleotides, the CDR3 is TGCGCCAGCAGCTTGGAGGGACCCATAGTAGCCAAAAACATTCAGTACTTC.

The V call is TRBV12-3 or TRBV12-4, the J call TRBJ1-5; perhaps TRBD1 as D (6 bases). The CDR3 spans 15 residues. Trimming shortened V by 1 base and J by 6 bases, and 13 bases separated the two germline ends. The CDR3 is CASSLVRGRGQPQHF. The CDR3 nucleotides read TGTGCCAGCAGTTTAGTCCGGGGGCGCGGTCAGCCCCAGCATTTT.

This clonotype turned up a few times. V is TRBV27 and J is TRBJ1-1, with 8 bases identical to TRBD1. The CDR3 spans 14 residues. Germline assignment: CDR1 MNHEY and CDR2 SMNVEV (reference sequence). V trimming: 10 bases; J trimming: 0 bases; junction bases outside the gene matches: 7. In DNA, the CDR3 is TGTGCCAACCAGGCAGGGGGCTTGAACACTGAAGCTTTCTTT. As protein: CANQAGGLNTEAFF.

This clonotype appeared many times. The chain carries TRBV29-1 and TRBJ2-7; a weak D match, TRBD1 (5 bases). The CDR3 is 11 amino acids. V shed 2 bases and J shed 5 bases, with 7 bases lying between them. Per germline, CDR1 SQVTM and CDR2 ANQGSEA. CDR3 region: CSVETGNEQYV. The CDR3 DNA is TGCAGCGTTGAAACAGGAAACGAGCAGTACGTC.

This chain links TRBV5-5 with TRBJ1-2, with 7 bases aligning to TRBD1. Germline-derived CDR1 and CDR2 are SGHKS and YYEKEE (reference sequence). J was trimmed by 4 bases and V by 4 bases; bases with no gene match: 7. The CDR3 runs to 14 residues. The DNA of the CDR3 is TGTGCCAGCAGCCCAGCGGGACAGTCCTATGGCTACACCTTC. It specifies CASSPAGQSYGYTF.

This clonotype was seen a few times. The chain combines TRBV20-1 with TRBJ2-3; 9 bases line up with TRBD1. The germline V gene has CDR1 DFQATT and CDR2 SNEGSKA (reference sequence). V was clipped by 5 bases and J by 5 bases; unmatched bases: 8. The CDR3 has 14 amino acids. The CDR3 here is CSAAGTGLEDTQYF. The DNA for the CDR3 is TGCAGTGCTGCCGGGACAGGGCTGGAAGATACGCAGTATTTT.

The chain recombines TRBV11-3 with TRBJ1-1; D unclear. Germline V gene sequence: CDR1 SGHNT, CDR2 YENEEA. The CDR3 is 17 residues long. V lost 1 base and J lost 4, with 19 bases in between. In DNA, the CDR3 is TGTGCCAGCAGCTTAGGCGACTGGGCCATCGGGAGCACTGAAGCTTTCTTT. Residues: CASSLGDWAIGSTEAFF.